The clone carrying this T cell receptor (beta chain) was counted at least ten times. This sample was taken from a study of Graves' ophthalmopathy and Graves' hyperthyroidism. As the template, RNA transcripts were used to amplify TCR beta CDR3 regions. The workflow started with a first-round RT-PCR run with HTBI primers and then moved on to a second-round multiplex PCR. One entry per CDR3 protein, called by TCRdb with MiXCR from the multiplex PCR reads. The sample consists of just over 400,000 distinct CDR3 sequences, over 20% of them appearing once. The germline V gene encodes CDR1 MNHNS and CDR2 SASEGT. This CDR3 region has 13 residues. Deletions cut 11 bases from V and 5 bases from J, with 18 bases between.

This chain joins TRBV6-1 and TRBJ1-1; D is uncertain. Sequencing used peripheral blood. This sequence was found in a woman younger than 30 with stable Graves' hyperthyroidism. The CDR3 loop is CAGNSLEGTEAFF. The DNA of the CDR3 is TGTGCCGGAAATTCACTAGAAGGGACTGAAGCTTTCTTT.